This is a list of T cell receptor beta chains from one sample in a study of T cell responses to AZD1222 COVID-19 vaccine. TCRdb keeps only in-frame clones here, not all; method: immunoSEQ multiplex PCR. The sample shows 100,000 to 120,000 clones, 88% of them seen only once. The source was peripheral blood, collected on day 0 of AZD1222 vaccination. The receptors derive from an adult in good health. Both conserved end residues are part of each CDR3. D genes are given only for firm matches. Clone size is not always given. Where it is, it says once, few, many or a class for expanded clones.

CDR3nt,CDR3aa,j_gene,abundance,d_gene,v_gene
TGTGCCAGCAGTGAGTTGGGACAGAGCTACGAGCAGTACTTC,CASSELGQSYEQYF,TRBJ2-7,-,TRBD1,TRBV6-1
TGTGCCAGCAGCCAATTTAGCCCGCGGACAGGTTATGGCTACACCTTC,CASSQFSPRTGYGYTF,TRBJ1-2,-,TRBD1,TRBV14
TGCGCCAGCAGCGGGACAGGGCCGAGCACAGATACGCAGTATTTT,CASSGTGPSTDTQYF,TRBJ2-3,-,TRBD1,TRBV5-1
TGTGCCAGCAGCCCGGGCAGCGATGGAAACACCATATATTTT,CASSPGSDGNTIYF,TRBJ1-3,-,-,TRBV4-2
TGTGCCAGCGAGCAGGCGGGTGGCTTAAACACTGAAGCTTTCTTT,CASEQAGGLNTEAFF,TRBJ1-1,-,-,TRBV28
TGCGCCAGCAGCCAAGATAGGGGAGGGGCCGGCTACGAGCAGTACTTC,CASSQDRGGAGYEQYF,TRBJ2-7,-,TRBD2,TRBV4-3
TGCGCCAGCAGCCCAGTAGGGAGGGTGAACACTGAAGCTTTCTTT,CASSPVGRVNTEAFF,TRBJ1-1,-,-,TRBV4-1
TGTGCCAGCAGTTTTACAGGGGCCATCTACGAGCAGTACTTC,CASSFTGAIYEQYF,TRBJ2-7,-,TRBD1,TRBV28
TGTGCCAGCAGCTTTCACGCTGGCGGGAGGCATCATCAGCCCCAGCATTTT,CASSFHAGGRHHQPQHF,TRBJ1-5,-,-,TRBV5-8
TGTGCCAGCAGCTTGGGGGATACGCAGTATTTT,CASSLGDTQYF,TRBJ2-3,-,-,TRBV5-6
TGCGCCAGCAGCCCGGGACAGGGAACCGGGGAGCTGTTTTTT,CASSPGQGTGELFF,TRBJ2-2,-,TRBD1,TRBV5-1
TGTGCCAGTAGACCCGATAGCGGGAATGTCGGGGAGCTGTTTTTT,CASRPDSGNVGELFF,TRBJ2-2,few,TRBD2,TRBV19
TGTGCCAGCAGTCAGCTGACCCCCCATGGCTACACCTTC,CASSQLTPHGYTF,TRBJ1-2,few,-,TRBV3-1/TRBV3-2
TGTGCCAGCAGCTTAGCCCCAAACACCGGGGAGCTGTTTTTT,CASSLAPNTGELFF,TRBJ2-2,-,-,TRBV11-3
TGTGCCAGCAGCCGGGACAGGGGGCTTTTACAGCCCCAGCATTTT,CASSRDRGLLQPQHF,TRBJ1-5,-,TRBD1,TRBV7-8
TGTGCCAGCAGTAGGCAGCCAAGCTCCTACGAGCAGTACTTC,CASSRQPSSYEQYF,TRBJ2-7,once,-,TRBV28
TGCGCCAGCAGCCAGCGAGACAGAGAGACCCAGTACTTC,CASSQRDRETQYF,TRBJ2-5,-,-,TRBV4-1
TGTGCCAGCGGGCGCCAGGAAATGGACGAGCAGTACTTC,CASGRQEMDEQYF,TRBJ2-7,-,-,TRBV27
TGTGCCAGCAGCCAAGAATGGGGACAGCCCACAGATACGCAGTATTTT,CASSQEWGQPTDTQYF,TRBJ2-3,-,TRBD1,TRBV3-1/TRBV3-2
TGTGCCAGCAGCTTGGTAGTACAGGGTGGCGGGGCCAACGTCCTGACTTTC,CASSLVVQGGGANVLTF,TRBJ2-6,-,-,TRBV5-5
TGTGCCAGCAGCTTATTGCCCCTATACGAGCAGTACTTC,CASSLLPLYEQYF,TRBJ2-7,-,-,TRBV11-2
TGTGCCAGCACCCCTCGCGGGAGATCCGAGCAGTACTTC,CASTPRGRSEQYF,TRBJ2-7,-,TRBD2,TRBV28
TGCGCCAGCAGCTTGGCTGGGACTAGCGGGGGCCAAGAGACCCAGTACTTC,CASSLAGTSGGQETQYF,TRBJ2-5,-,TRBD2,TRBV5-1